The T cell receptor beta chain under discussion was sequenced for a study of blood T cells in healthy people across ages. The CDR3 loop spans 12 amino acids. Germline assignment: CDR1 LGHNA and CDR2 YSLEER. V shed 2 bases and J shed 10 bases, with 8 bases lying between them. Using a J-beta primer mix together with a sample-barcoded 5' primer, a second PCR was run for about 7 to 12 cycles. TCRdb reprocessed the 5' RACE reads via MiXCR and lists one record per CDR3 protein. The sample includes 780,000 or so distinct CDR3 sequences, approximately 25% of them seen just once. The same data also contributed to another study, on T cells of mothers and their children.

Sequenced input: blood. The TCR originated in a boy aged 5-17 years in good health. This chain links TRBV4-3 with TRBJ1-4; possibly TRBD1 for D (5 bases). In DNA, the CDR3 is TGCGCCAGCAGCCAATTAGGGGCAAAACTGTTTTTT. This codes for CASSQLGAKLFF.